In this sample, the clone carrying this TCR beta chain turned up many times. Its antigen is unknown. In making TCR beta libraries, quantitative 5'-RACE with molecular barcodes was used. MiXCR, applied by TCRdb to the 5' RACE reads, yields one record per CDR3 protein. Seen here are 150,000 or so distinct CDR3 sequences, around a third observed once, and the top ten hold about 5.5%. This sample stems from a study of CD8 T cells in ankylosing spondylitis. Study results and limitations: Enrichment of disease-linked clones was reportedly significant in matched ankylosing spondylitis synovial fluid. Among TCR beta sequences, a motif of eight highly homologous variants appeared characteristic of ankylosing spondylitis blood. The authors found the disease-linked clones to be CD8+ and relatively rare in peripheral blood.

This CDR3 has 15 amino acids. V lost 3 bases, J lost 0 bases, and 8 bases lay in between. This sequence was found in a male donor with ankylosing spondylitis. The gene calls are TRBV12-3 or TRBV12-4 and TRBJ2-2; D not certain. The material sequenced was synovial fluid, either unsorted or a sorted T cell fraction (not recorded which). Written as DNA, the CDR3 is TGTGCCAGCAGTTTTAGGGCTCCGAACACCGGGGAGCTGTTTTTT. It specifies CASSFRAPNTGELFF.